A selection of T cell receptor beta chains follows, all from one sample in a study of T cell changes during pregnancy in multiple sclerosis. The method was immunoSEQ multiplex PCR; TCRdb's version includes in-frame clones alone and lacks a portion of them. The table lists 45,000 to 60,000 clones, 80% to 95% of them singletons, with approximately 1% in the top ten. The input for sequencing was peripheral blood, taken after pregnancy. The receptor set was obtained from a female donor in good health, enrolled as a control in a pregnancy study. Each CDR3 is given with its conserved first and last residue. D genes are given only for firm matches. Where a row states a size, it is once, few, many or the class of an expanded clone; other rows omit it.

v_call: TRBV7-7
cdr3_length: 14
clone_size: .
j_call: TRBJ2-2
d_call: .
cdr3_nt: TGTGCCAGCAGCTTAGGCAGAAACACCGGGGAGCTGTTTTTT
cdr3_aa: CASSLGRNTGELFF

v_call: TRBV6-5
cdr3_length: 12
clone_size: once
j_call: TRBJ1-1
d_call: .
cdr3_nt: TGTGCCAGCAGTCAGGGACAACTAGAAGCTTTCTTT
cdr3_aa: CASSQGQLEAFF

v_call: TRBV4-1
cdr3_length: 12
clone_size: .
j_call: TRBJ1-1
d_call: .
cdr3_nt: TGCGCCAGCAGCCGTCGGCGGACTGAAGCTTTCTTT
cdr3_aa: CASSRRRTEAFF

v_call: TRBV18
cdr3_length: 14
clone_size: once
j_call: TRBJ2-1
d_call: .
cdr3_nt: TGTGCCAGCTCACCCCCGCTTGAGAGCAATGAGCAGTTCTTC
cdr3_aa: CASSPPLESNEQFF

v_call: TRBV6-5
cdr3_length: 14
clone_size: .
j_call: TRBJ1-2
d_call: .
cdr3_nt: TGTGCCAGCAGTTCCCCCACATCAGGGCTTGGCTACACCTTC
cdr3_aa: CASSSPTSGLGYTF

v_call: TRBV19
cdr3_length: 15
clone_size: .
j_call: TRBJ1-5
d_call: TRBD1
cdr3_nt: TGTGCCAGTACCTGGGACAGGGCCCGAAATCAGCCCCAGCATTTT
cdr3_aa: CASTWDRARNQPQHF

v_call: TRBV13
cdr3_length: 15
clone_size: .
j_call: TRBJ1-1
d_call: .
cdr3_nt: TGTGCCAGCAGCTTAGGCCGGGGGATGAACACTGAAGCTTTCTTT
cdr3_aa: CASSLGRGMNTEAFF

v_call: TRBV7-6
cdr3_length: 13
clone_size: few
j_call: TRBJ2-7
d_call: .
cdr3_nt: TGTGCCAGCAGCCCGGGGTCCGCGGGCGAGCAGTACTTC
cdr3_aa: CASSPGSAGEQYF

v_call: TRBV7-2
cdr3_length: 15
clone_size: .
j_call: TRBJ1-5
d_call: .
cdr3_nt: TGTGCCAGCAGCTTAGACCGGGATAGCAATCAGCCCCAGCATTTT
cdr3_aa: CASSLDRDSNQPQHF

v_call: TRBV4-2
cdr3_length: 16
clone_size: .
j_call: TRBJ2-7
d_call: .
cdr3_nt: TGTGCCAGCAGCCAAGGGGCCGCCCTTGCTTCCTACGAGCAGTACTTC
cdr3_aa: CASSQGAALASYEQYF

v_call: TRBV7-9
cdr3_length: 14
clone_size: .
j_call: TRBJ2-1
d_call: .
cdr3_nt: TGTGCCAGCAGCTTAGCGCGGAGTGGCAATGAGCAGTTCTTC
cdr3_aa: CASSLARSGNEQFF

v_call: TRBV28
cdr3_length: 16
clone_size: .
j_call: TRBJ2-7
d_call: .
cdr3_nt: TGTGCCAGCAGTTTCCGACCCAGGGATATCACCTACGAGCAGTACTTC
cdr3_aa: CASSFRPRDITYEQYF

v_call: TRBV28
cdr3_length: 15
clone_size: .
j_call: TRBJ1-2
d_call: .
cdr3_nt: TGTGCCAGCAGTTCCCCGACAGGAGGCCGACTTGGCTACACCTTC
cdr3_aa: CASSSPTGGRLGYTF

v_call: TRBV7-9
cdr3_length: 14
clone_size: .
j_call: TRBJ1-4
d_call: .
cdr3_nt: TGTGCCAGCAGCCGAATGGGGGGGGATGAAAAACTGTTTTTT
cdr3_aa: CASSRMGGDEKLFF

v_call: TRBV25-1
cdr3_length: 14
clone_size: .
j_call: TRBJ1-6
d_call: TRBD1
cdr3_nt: TGTGCCAGCAGTGCGGGACAGAAAAATTCACCCCTCCACTTT
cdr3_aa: CASSAGQKNSPLHF

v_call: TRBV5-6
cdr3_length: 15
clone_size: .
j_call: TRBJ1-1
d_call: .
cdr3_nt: TGTGCCAGCAGCGCAACCACAGGGCTAAACACTGAAGCTTTCTTT
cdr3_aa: CASSATTGLNTEAFF